This T cell receptor (beta chain) was captured in a study of blood T cell repertoires in COVID-19. CDR1 and CDR2 from the germline V gene are SGHNT and YYREEE (reference sequence). V lost 2 bases, J lost 0 bases, and 21 bases lay in between. The CDR3 length is 20 residues. This clone was seen only a few times. The repertoire was sequenced with immunoSEQ multiplex PCR; TCRdb's copy has only in-frame clones and lacks some. The data show tens of thousands of clones, about 80% seen once. This rearrangement joins TRBV5-4 to TRBJ1-6; D might be TRBD1 (6 bases). The sequencing sample was made of peripheral blood. The receptor's source is a human donor in a cohort sampled during active COVID-19. The CDR3 nucleotides read TGTGCCAGCAGCTTCTCCTTGCCGGGACATTCGAGCTCCTATAATTCACCCCTCCACTTT. Translating gives CASSFSLPGHSSSYNSPLHF.